A selection of T cell receptor beta chains follows, all from one sample in a study of T cell repertoires in cytomegalovirus infection. Each CDR3 protein is one row after TCRdb ran MiXCR on the reads. The sample has 340,000 or so distinct CDR3 sequences, roughly 25% seen once; the top ten hold about an eighth. Which antigens these TCRs recognize remains unknown. The material sequenced was cultured PBMCs, taken from culture after CMV antigen stimulation. The receptors were gathered from a human donor in good health (CMV status not recorded). Some clones in this sample may be carry-over from other donors' samples. Both conserved end residues are part of each CDR3. A D gene is named only where the DNA matches it firmly. The size of a clone is reported for some rows only, either as once, few or many, or as a class for expanded clones.

D gene	V gene	J gene	CDR3 length	clone size	CDR3 protein	CDR3 DNA
.	TRBV4-1	TRBJ2-7	16	.	CASSQDQAAVSYEQYF	TGCGCCAGCAGCCAAGATCAGGCAGCCGTTTCCTACGAGCAGTACTTC
TRBD2	TRBV19	TRBJ2-2	15	.	CASSQQAGLPGELFF	TGTGCCAGTAGTCAACAAGCGGGACTACCCGGGGAGCTGTTTTTT
.	TRBV9	TRBJ1-2	14	.	CASSVGAGSHGYTF	TGTGCCAGCAGCGTAGGGGCAGGGTCCCATGGCTACACCTTC
.	TRBV19	TRBJ1-5	16	.	CASSITSSFGNQPQHF	TGTGCCAGTAGTATAACGAGTTCCTTTGGCAATCAGCCCCAGCATTTT
.	TRBV6-2/TRBV6-3	TRBJ2-5	15	.	CASSAPDRTQETQYF	TGTGCCAGCAGTGCACCCGACAGGACACAAGAGACCCAGTACTTC
.	TRBV25-1	TRBJ2-7	16	.	CASSESGAGAPYEQYF	TGTGCCAGCAGTGAATCAGGGGCAGGGGCCCCCTACGAGCAGTACTTC
.	TRBV24-1	TRBJ1-2	17	.	CATSDSRTVHLHYGYTF	TGTGCCACCAGTGATTCCAGGACAGTTCACCTTCACTATGGCTACACCTTC
.	TRBV7-2	TRBJ2-5	15	.	CASSLASVTQETQYF	TGTGCCAGCAGCTTAGCCTCCGTGACGCAAGAGACCCAGTACTTC
TRBD1	TRBV6-2/TRBV6-3	TRBJ1-2	13	few	CASSGGQGVVYTF	TGTGCCAGCAGTGGGGGACAGGGTGTCGTCTACACCTTC
.	TRBV7-9	TRBJ2-3	14	many	CASSLGQPTDTQYF	TGTGCCAGCAGCTTGGGTCAGCCCACAGATACGCAGTATTTT